The TCR beta chain described here comes from a study of T cells in Graves' hyperthyroidism and ophthalmopathy. Across the whole study: Peripheral blood samples were taken at initial diagnosis, prior to any treatment.

In the case of this clonotype: The antigen remains undetermined.

The study enrolled patients aged 18 to 65 with newly diagnosed hyperthyroidism of under 2 months' duration. The blood specimen was taken at initial hyperthyroidism diagnosis, before any ophthalmopathy symptoms. Germline-derived CDR1 and CDR2 are DFQATT and SNEGSKA (reference sequence). With V trimmed by 3 bases and J by 2 bases, 6 bases remained unmatched. The CDR3 runs to 15 residues. Points from the study as a whole: Ophthalmopathy got predicted by the model a median around 6.6 months before its onset.

Amplified regions were TCR beta CDR3 sequences from RNA transcripts. An initial round of RT-PCR targeting the TCR CDR3 relied on the HTBI primer set. TCRdb re-called the multiplex PCR reads through MiXCR, storing one row per CDR3 protein. Of under 400,000 distinct CDR3 sequences in the sample, approximately 15% are singletons; the top ten hold 28%. The J gene is TRBJ2-3, the V gene TRBV20-1; 9 bases are a match to TRBD2. This clonotype was sampled from a woman between 18 and 29 years old with Graves' hyperthyroidism that later progressed to Graves' ophthalmopathy. Sequencing input: blood. CDR3 sequence reads: CSARETSGLTDTQYF. The DNA of the CDR3 is TGCAGTGCTAGGGAGACTAGCGGACTCACAGATACGCAGTATTTT.